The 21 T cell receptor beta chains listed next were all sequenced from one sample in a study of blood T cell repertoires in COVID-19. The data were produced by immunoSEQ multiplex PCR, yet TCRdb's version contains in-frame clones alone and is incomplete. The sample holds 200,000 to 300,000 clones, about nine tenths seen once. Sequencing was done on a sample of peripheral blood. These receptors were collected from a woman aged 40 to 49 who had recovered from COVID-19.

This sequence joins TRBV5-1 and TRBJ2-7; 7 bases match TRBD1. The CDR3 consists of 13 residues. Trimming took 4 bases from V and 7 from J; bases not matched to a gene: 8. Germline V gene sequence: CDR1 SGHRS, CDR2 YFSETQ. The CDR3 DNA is TGCGCCAGCAGCCATGACAGGGTGCGGGAGCAGTACTTC. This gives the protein CASSHDRVREQYF.

The CDR3 loop reads CASSPTGNTEAFF. The CDR3 DNA reads TGTGCCAGCTCCCCCACAGGGAACACTGAAGCTTTCTTT. This rearrangement joins TRBV18 to TRBJ1-1, with D tentatively TRBD1 (5 bases). CDR3 length equals 13 residues. With 6 bases removed from V and 1 base from J, the gap between germline ends came to 9 bases. Looked up from germline, CDR1 is KGHSH and CDR2 is LQKENI.

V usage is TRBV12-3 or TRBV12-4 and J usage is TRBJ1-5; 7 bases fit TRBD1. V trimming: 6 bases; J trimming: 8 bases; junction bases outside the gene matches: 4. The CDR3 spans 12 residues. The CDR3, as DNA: TGTGCCAGCAGATTCACAGGGGAGCCCCAGCATTTT. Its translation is CASRFTGEPQHF.

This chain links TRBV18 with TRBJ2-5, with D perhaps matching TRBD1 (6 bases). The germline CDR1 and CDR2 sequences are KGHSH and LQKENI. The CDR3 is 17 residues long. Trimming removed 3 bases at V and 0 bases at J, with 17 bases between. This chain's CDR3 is CASSPTAGAVYQETQYF. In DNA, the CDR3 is TGTGCCAGCTCACCGACTGCAGGGGCTGTCTACCAAGAGACCCAGTACTTC.

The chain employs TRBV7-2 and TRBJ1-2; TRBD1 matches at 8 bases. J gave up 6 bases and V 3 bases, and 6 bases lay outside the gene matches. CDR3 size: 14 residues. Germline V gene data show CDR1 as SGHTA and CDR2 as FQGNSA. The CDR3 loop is CASSLRAGGNGYTF. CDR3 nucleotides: TGTGCCAGCAGCTTGAGGGCAGGGGGCAATGGCTACACCTTC.

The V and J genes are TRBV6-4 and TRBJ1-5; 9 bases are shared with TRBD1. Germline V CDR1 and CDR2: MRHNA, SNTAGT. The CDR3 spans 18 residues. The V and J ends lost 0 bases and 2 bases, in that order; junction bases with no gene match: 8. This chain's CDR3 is CASSDSGTGTWGNQPQHF. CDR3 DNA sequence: TGTGCCAGCAGTGACTCGGGGACAGGGACATGGGGCAATCAGCCCCAGCATTTT.

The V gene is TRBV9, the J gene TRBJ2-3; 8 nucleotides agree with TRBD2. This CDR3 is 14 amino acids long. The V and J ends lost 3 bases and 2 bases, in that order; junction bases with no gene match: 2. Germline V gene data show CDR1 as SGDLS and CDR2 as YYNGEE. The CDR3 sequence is CASSAGGATDTQYF. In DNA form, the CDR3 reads TGTGCCAGCAGCGCCGGGGGGGCCACAGATACGCAGTATTTT.

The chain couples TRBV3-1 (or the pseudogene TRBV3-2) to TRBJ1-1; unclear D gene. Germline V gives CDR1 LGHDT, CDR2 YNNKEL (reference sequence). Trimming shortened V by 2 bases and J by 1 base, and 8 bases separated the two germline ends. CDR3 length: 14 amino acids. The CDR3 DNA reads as TGTGCCAGCAGCCAATGGGAGGGGAACACTGAAGCTTTCTTT. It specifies CASSQWEGNTEAFF.

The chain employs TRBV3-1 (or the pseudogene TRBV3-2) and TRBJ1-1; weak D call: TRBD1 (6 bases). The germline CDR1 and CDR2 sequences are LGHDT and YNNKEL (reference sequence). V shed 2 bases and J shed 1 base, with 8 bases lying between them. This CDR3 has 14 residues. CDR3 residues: CASSQNRANTEAFF. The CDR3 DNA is TGTGCCAGCAGCCAAAACAGGGCGAACACTGAAGCTTTCTTT.

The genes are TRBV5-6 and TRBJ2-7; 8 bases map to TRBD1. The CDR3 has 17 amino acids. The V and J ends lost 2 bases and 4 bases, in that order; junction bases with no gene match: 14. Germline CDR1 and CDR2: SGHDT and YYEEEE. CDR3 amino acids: CASSFRGPATYVYEQYF. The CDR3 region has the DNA TGTGCCAGCAGCTTCAGGGGGCCGGCGACATATGTGTACGAGCAGTACTTC.

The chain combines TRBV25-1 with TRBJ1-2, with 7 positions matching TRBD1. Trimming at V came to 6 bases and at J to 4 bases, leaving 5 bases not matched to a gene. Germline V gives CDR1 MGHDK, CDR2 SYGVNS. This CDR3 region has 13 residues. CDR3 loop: CASRRQGGYGYTF. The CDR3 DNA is TGTGCCAGCAGACGGCAGGGGGGCTATGGCTACACCTTC.

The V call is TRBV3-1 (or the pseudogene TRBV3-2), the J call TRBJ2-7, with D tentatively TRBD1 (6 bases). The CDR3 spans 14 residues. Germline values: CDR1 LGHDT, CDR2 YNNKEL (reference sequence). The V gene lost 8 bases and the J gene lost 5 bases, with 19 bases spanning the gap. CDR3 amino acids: CASRRSQGTHEQYF. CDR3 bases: TGTGCCAGCCGTCGATCCCAGGGGACCCACGAGCAGTACTTC.

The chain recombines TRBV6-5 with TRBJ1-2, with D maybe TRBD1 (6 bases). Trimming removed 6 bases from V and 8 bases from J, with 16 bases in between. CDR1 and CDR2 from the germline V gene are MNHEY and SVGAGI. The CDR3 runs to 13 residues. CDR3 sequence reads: CASSRYREGGYTF. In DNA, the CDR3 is TGTGCCAGCAGCCGTTACAGGGAAGGAGGCTACACCTTC.

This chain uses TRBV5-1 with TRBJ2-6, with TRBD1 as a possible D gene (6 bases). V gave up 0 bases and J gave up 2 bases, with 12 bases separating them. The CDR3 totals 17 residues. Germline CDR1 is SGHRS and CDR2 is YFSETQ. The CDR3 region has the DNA TGCGCCAGCAGCTTGGGGCCCCGGGACACTGGGGCCAACGTCCTGACTTTC. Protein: CASSLGPRDTGANVLTF.

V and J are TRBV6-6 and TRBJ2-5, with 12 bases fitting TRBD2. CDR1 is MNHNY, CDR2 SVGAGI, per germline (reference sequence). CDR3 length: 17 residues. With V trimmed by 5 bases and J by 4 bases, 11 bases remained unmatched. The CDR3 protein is CASSQSLAGGSRETQYF. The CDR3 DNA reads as TGTGCCAGCAGTCAGTCACTAGCGGGGGGCTCCAGAGAGACCCAGTACTTC.

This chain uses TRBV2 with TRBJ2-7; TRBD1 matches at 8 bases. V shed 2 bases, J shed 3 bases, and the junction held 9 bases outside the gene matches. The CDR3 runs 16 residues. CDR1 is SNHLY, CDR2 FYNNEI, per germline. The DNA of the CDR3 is TGTGCCAGCAGTGAACCCGAGGACAGGGTTAACTACGAGCAGTACTTC. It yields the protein CASSEPEDRVNYEQYF.

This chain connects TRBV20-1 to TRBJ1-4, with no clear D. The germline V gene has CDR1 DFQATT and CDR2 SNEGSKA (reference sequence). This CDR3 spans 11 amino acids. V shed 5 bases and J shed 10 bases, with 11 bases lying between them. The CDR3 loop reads CSAEGSRKLFF. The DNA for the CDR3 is TGCAGTGCTGAGGGTTCGCGAAAACTGTTTTTT.

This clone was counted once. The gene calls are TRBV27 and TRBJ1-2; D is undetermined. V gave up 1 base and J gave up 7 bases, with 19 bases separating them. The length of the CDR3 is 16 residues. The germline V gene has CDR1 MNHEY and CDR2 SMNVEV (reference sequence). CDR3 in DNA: TGTGCCAGCAGTTTATTTAGTCGCCAGGTTCTATTTGGCTACACCTTC. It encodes CASSLFSRQVLFGYTF.

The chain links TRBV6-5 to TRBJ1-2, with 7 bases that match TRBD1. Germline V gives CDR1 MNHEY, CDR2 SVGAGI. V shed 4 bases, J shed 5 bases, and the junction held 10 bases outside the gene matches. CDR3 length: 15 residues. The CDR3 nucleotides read TGTGCCAGCAGTTCACACGACGGGACAGAGTATGGCTACACCTTC. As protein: CASSSHDGTEYGYTF.

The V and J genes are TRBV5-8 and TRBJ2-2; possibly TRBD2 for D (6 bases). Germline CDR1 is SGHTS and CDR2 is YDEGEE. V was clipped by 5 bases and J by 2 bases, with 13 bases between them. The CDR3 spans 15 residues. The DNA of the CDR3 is TGTGCCAGCAGTCGGCTAGCGCAAAACACCGGGGAGCTGTTTTTT. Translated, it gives CASSRLAQNTGELFF.

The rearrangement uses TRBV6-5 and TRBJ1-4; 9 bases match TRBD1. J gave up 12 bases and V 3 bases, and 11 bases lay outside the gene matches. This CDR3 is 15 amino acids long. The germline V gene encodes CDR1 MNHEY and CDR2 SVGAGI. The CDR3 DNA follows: TGTGCCAGCAGTTATATGAGGACAGGGGTTAAGGAACTGTTTTTT. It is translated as CASSYMRTGVKELFF.